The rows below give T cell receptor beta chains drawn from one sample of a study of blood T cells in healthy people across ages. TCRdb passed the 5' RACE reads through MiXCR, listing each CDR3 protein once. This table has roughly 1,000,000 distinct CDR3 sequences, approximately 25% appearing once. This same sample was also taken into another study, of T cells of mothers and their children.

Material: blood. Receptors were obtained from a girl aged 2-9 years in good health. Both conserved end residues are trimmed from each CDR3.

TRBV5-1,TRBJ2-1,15,ASSLGGGTSGINEQF
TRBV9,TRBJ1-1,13,ASSASTGRTTEAF
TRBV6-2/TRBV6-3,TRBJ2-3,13,ASSSLAGGLNTQY
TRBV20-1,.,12,SARVEGIYNEQF
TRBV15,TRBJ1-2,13,ATSTPLEGGYGYT
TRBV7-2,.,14,ASSFWGSLPPYEQY
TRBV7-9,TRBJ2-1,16,ASSQDSGTSGTYNEQF
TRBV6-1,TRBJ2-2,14,ASAQDRTQNTGELF
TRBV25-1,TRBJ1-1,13,ASSAPRRVYTEAF
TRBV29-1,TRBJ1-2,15,SVENPRGLNFNYGYT
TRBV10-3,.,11,AMGGQDSYEQY
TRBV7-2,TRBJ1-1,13,ASSLNEGERAEAF
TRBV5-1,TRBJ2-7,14,ASSFSGLAGEYEQY
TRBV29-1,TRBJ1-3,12,SAEDPEAGNTIY
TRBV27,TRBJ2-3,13,ASSSSGVSTDTQY
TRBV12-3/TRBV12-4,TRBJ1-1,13,ASSLRAGWATEAF
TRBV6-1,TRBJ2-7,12,ASSAASGSYEQY
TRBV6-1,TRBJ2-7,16,ASSTQGAALPSSYEQY
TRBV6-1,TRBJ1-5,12,ASSEVTSNQPQH
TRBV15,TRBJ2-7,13,ATSPARGLYYEQY
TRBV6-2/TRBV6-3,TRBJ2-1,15,ASSYGGPQITYNEQF
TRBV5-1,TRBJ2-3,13,ASSLGQGKTDTQY
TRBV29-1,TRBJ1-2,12,SANARGEYYGYT
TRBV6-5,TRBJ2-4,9,ASSFSNIQY
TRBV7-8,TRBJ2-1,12,ASSPRGGGVEQF
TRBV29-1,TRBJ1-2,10,SVLPRQRMYT
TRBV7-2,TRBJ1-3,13,ASSSPPSGGNTIY
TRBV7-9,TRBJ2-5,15,ASSPKRTTGDQETQY
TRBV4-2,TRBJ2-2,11,ASNQANTGELF
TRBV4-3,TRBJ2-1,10,ASSQGKNEQF
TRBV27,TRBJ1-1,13,ASSLWSRGNTEAF
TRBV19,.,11,ASKGSGRETQY
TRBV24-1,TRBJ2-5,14,ATSDSGIPPGETQY
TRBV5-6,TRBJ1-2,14,ASSSFRQSYDYGYT
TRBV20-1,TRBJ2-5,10,SAADYRETQY
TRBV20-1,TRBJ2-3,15,SAKDVDWGAGLDTQY
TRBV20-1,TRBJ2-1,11,SALEGNYNEQF
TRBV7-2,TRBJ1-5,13,ASSLQTGYNQPQH
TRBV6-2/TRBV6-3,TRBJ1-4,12,ASNDRGESEELF
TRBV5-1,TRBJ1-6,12,ASSLLRYNSPLY
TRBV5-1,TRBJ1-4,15,ASSPSIRGTLIEKLF
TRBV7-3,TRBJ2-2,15,ASSRLGSGGTTGELF
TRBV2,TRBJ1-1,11,ASINLVNTEAF
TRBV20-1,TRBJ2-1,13,SAIPGTSGSDEQF
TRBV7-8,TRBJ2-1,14,ASSLLQGGGYNEQF
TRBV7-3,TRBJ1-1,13,ASSFETGTNTEAF
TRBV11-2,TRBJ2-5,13,ASSGRERVRETQY
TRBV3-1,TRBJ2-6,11,ASSQQGANVLT
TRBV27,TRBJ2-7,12,ASSGSARAYEQY
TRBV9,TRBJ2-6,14,ASSVDGGSGANVLT
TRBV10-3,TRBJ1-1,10,AIRGGDTEAF
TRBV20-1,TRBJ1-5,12,SAKAGDSNQPQH